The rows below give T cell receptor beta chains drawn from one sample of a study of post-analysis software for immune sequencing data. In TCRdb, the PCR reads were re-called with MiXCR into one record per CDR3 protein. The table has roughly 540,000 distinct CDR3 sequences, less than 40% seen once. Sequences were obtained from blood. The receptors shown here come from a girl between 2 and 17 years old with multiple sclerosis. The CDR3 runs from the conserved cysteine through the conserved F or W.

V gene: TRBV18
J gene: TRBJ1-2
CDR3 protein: CASSPGTFDGYTF

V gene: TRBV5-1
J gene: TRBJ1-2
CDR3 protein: CASSLRRTSLVGYTF

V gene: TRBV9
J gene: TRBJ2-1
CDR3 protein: CASSAGTGPYNEQFF

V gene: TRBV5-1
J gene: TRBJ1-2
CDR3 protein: CASSFDRGGYYGYTF

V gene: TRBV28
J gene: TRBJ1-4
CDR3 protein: CASSLSFAPWELFF

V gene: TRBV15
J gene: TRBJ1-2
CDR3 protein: CATSRPNYGYTF

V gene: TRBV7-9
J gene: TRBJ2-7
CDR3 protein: CASSLRTVGQGGDLYEQYF

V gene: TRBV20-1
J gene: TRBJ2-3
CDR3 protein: CSASPRTGGDTQYF

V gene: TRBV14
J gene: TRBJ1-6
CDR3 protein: CARSQWTANSPLHF

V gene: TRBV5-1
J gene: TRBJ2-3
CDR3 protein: CASSPGLAHTTDTQYF

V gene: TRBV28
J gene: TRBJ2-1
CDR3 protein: CASSPRGLYNEQFF

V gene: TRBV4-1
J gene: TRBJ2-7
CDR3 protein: CASSSASALLYEQYF

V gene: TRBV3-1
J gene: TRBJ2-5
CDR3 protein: CASGPGLGLQETQYF

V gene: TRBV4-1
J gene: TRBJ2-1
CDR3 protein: CASSQERLAGDNEQFF

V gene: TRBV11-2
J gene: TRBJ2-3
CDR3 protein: CASSRTELVPDTQYF

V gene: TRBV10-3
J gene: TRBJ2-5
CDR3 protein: CAIRPGLGINEQYF

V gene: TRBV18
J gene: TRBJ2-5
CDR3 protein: CASSPDSRQETQYF

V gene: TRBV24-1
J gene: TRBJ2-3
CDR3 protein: CATGDSVDTQYF

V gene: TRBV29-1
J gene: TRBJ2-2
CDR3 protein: CSVTLGTGELFF

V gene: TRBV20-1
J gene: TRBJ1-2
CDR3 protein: CSAPRQGNYGYTF

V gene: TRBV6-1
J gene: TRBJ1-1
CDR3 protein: CASSGQGPASMNTEAFF

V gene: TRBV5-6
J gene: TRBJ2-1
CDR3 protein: CASAHGQGRYNEQFF

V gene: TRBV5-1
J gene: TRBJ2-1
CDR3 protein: CASSPSEETQFF

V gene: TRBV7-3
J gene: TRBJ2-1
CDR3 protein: CASSVTSGGYYNEQFF

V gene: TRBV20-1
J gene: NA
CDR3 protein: CSARQGTSVETQYF

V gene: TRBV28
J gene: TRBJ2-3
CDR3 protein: CASGLGPTDTQYF

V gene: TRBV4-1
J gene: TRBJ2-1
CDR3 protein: CANRQPGLASYNEQFF

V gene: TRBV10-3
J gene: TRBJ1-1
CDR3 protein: CAISEPAGANTEAFF

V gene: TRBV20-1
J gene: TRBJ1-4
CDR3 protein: CSAGGELEGEKLFF

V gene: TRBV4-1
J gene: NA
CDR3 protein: CASSSGTSSYEQYF

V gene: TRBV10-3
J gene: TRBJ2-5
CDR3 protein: CAISESVSGGQETQYF

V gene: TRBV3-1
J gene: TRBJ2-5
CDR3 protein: CASSQESRLETQYF

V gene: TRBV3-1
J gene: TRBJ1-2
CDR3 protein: CASSPGQETGYTF

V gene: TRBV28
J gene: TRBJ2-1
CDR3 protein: CASSLLGTGIDEQFF

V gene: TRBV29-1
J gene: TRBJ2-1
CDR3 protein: CSARTGGNEQFF

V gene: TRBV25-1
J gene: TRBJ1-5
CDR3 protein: CASSDLGQESSQPQHF

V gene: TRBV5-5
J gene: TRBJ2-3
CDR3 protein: CASSLEGLGATDTQYF

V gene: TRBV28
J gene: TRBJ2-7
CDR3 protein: CASSRPGNYEQYF

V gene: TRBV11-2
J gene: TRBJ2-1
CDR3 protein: CASSADGSTGNEQFF

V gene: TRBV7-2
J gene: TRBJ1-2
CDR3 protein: CASSLAPAVNYGYTF

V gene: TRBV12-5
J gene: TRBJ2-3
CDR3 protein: CASGLTGTQYF